These 25 T cell receptor beta chains came from one sample sequenced in a study of CD8+CD57+ T cells in acquired aplastic anemia. Flow cytometry had shown expanded CD8+CD57+ cells in the patients chosen for sequencing. TCR beta VDJ and CDR3 profiles were obtained from a genomic DNA template. TCRdb re-called the reads with MiXCR, one entry per CDR3 protein. Of 150,000 or so distinct CDR3 sequences listed, around half are singletons. Sequenced material: sorted CD4+, CD8+, or CD8+CD57+ T cells (not recorded which) from PBMCs. These receptors came from a human donor with aplastic anemia.

This clonotype has more than one count but fewer than ten. This rearrangement joins TRBV11-2 to TRBJ2-2; weak D call: TRBD2 (6 bases). Germline V lookup: CDR1 SGHAT, CDR2 FQNNGV. The length of the CDR3 is 16 residues. The germline V and J ends were trimmed by 4 bases and 6 bases, with 18 bases remaining between them. This CDR3 reads CASSSPDYFIPGELFF. CDR3 sequence (DNA): TGTGCCAGCAGCTCCCCGGACTACTTTATCCCCGGGGAGCTGTTTTTT.

The CDR3 nucleotides are TGTGCCAGTAGTATGGTACATCAGAACACTGAAGCTTTCTTT. This codes for CASSMVHQNTEAFF. The chain joins TRBV19 to TRBJ1-1, with D unresolved. The CDR3 length is 14 residues. Per germline, CDR1 LNHDA and CDR2 SQIVND (reference sequence). The V and J ends lost 3 bases and 1 base respectively, with 9 bases between them.

The rearrangement uses TRBV20-1 and TRBJ1-2, with a weak D call TRBD1 (5 bases). V was cut by 6 bases and J by 4 bases, with 12 bases left in between. The CDR3 totals 12 residues. Germline V gene sequence: CDR1 DFQATT, CDR2 SNEGSKA (reference sequence). The CDR3: CSAAGTGYGYTF. The DNA of the CDR3 is TGCAGTGCCGCCGGGACGGGCTATGGCTACACCTTC.

The chain uses TRBV29-1 and TRBJ1-5, with a tentative D call TRBD1 (5 bases). This CDR3 contains 13 residues. Looked up from germline, CDR1 is SQVTM and CDR2 is ANQGSEA. V was cut by 8 bases and J by 1 base, with 12 bases left in between. CDR3 sequence (DNA): TGCAGCATTGGGGGTGGCAGCAATCAGCCCCAGCATTTT. Residues: CSIGGGSNQPQHF.

This chain uses TRBV27 with TRBJ1-1; 10 bases align to TRBD1. The germline V gene encodes CDR1 MNHEY and CDR2 SMNVEV (reference sequence). The CDR3 contains 13 residues. Unmatched junction bases numbered 6, after V lost 7 bases and J lost 7 bases. The CDR3 region is CASTDRGRNEAFF. CDR3 nucleotides: TGTGCCAGCACTGACAGGGGGCGGAATGAAGCTTTCTTT.

The rearrangement uses TRBV30 and TRBJ2-2; 9 bases line up with TRBD2. Trimming removed 6 bases from V and 1 base from J; junction bases left unmatched: 12. CDR3 length equals 17 residues. Germline values: CDR1 GTSNPN, CDR2 SVGIG (reference sequence). The CDR3 protein is CACHWGVAGENTGELFF. Here the CDR3 DNA reads TGTGCCTGTCACTGGGGGGTAGCGGGAGAGAACACCGGGGAGCTGTTTTTT.

This sequence joins TRBV6-1 and TRBJ2-5, with D possibly called TRBD1 or TRBD2 (5 bases each). The germline CDR1 and CDR2 sequences are MNHNS and SASEGT. Trimming removed 6 bases from V and 4 bases from J, with 12 bases in between. This CDR3 is built from 13 residues. DNA for the CDR3: TGTGCCAGCAGGATGGGGGTTGGAGAGACCCAGTACTTC. It codes for CASRMGVGETQYF.

This chain joins TRBV29-1 and TRBJ2-2; TRBD1 might be the D (5 bases). V was shortened by 7 bases and J by 2 bases, with 17 bases between the two germline ends. CDR1 SQVTM and CDR2 ANQGSEA come from the germline V gene. The length of the CDR3 is 15 residues. The CDR3 DNA sequence: TGCAGCGCCAAAGGGGCAGAGTTAAACACCGGGGAGCTGTTTTTT. This sequence encodes CSAKGAELNTGELFF.

The rearrangement links TRBV7-6 to TRBJ2-5; D might be TRBD2 (7 bases). V gave up 1 base and J gave up 4 bases, with 19 bases separating them. The CDR3 is 17 residues long. Germline V gives CDR1 SGHVS, CDR2 FNYEAQ. The CDR3 DNA reads TGTGCCAGCAGCTTAGTTGGGGGGGCGATCCCCTCAGAGACCCAGTACTTC. It translates to CASSLVGGAIPSETQYF.

Only a few counts were recorded for this clonotype. It may be a read error: a sequence one base away is much more abundant. The chain links TRBV2 to TRBJ2-7; a possible D gene is TRBD2 (5 bases). The germline V gene has CDR1 SNHLY and CDR2 FYNNEI. The CDR3 consists of 11 residues. V was pared by 6 bases and J by 3 bases, with 6 bases between. The chain's CDR3 is CASREVYEQYF. The CDR3, as DNA: TGTGCCAGCAGGGAGGTCTACGAGCAGTACTTC.

Only a few counts were recorded for this clonotype. The chain recombines TRBV29-1 with TRBJ1-1, with unresolved D. Between the trimmed V and J ends, which lost 7 bases and 0 bases, there was a span of 12 bases. Per germline, CDR1 SQVTM and CDR2 ANQGSEA. This CDR3 spans 13 amino acids. The CDR3 region is CSAIRQMNTEAFF. The CDR3 coding sequence is TGCAGCGCCATCCGCCAGATGAACACTGAAGCTTTCTTT.

Note on this clonotype: Given a much more abundant clone one base away, this may be a read error. The CDR3 spells CSVEAGRDQPQHF. The CDR3 coding sequence is TGCAGCGTTGAGGCGGGCAGAGATCAGCCCCAGCATTTT. J is TRBJ1-5 and V is TRBV29-1; no clear D gene. Germline V lookup: CDR1 SQVTM, CDR2 ANQGSEA. CDR3 length: 13 amino acids. V shed 3 bases and J shed 5 bases, with 11 bases lying between them.

V usage is TRBV15 and J usage is TRBJ2-5, with D perhaps TRBD1 (6 bases). V lost 7 bases, J lost 5 bases, and 14 bases lay in between. This CDR3 spans 13 amino acids. Germline loops: CDR1 LNHNV, CDR2 YYDKDF (reference sequence). CDR3: CATTLRGEETQYF. CDR3 sequence (DNA): TGTGCCACCACGCTCAGGGGAGAGGAGACCCAGTACTTC. Full variable domain (outside the CDR3, taken from reference TRBV15 and TRBJ2-5): DAMVIQNPRYQVTQFGKPVTLSCSQTLNHNVMYWYQQKSSQAPKLLFHYYDKDFNNEADTPDNFQSRRPNTSFCFLDIRSPGLGDTAMYLCATTLRGEETQYFGPGTRLLVL.

Many counts were recorded for this clonotype. The V and J genes are TRBV12-3 or TRBV12-4 and TRBJ2-3, with 9 positions matching TRBD2. The CDR3 consists of 14 residues. The ends lost 7 bases at V and 0 bases at J; junction bases unmatched: 2. CDR3 DNA sequence: TGTGCCAGCATGACTAGCGGAAGCACAGATACGCAGTATTTT. Translation gives CASMTSGSTDTQYF.

This clonotype was seen repeatedly, ten times or more. V is TRBV12-3 or TRBV12-4 and J is TRBJ1-4; the D gene is possibly TRBD1 (5 bases). The CDR3 is 15 amino acids. V was clipped by 6 bases and J by 6 bases, with 17 bases between them. The CDR3 DNA reads as TGTGCCAGCAGCCCCCGTTCAGGGTTGGATGAAAAACTGTTTTTT. Translated: CASSPRSGLDEKLFF.

DNA for the CDR3: TGTGCCAGCACCCGACAAATTGGACAAAATGAAAAACTGTTTTTT. This sequence encodes CASTRQIGQNEKLFF. The chain employs TRBV2 and TRBJ1-4; tentative D call: TRBD1 (5 bases). Per the germline V gene, CDR1 is SNHLY and CDR2 is FYNNEI. V was shortened by 7 bases and J by 5 bases, with 17 bases between the two germline ends. CDR3 length: 15 residues. The whole variable domain, filled in from reference TRBV2 and TRBJ1-4, reads EPEVTQTPSHQVTQMGQEVILRCVPISNHLYFYWYRQILGQKVEFLVSFYNNEISEKSEIFDDQFSVERPDGSNFTLKIRSTKLEDSAMYFCASTRQIGQNEKLFFGSGTQLSVL.

This sequence joins TRBV10-3 and TRBJ2-1, with D perhaps matching TRBD1 (6 bases). The germline gives CDR1 ENHRY, CDR2 SYGVKD. Trimming took 2 bases from V and 10 from J, leaving 12 bases between them. This CDR3 region has 13 residues. The CDR3 coding sequence is TGTGCCATCAGTGAGGGAATGGGGGCCGAGCAGTTCTTC. It translates to CAISEGMGAEQFF.

The rearrangement uses TRBV20-1 and TRBJ2-1, with 9 positions matching TRBD2. The J call is in doubt because the DNA end fits TRBJ2-5 better. The CDR3 runs to 14 residues. The germline V gene encodes CDR1 DFQATT and CDR2 SNEGSKA (reference sequence). CDR3 amino acids: CSAREAGGLETQYF. In nucleotides, the CDR3 is TGCAGTGCTAGAGAGGCGGGGGGGCTAGAGACCCAGTACTTC.

This clonotype was observed many times. This rearrangement joins TRBV20-1 to TRBJ1-1; 8 bases fit TRBD1. CDR3 length equals 15 residues. Unmatched junction bases numbered 4, after V lost 0 bases and J lost 1 base. In germline, CDR1 is DFQATT, CDR2 SNEGSKA (reference sequence). CDR3 residues: CSAREWGTGNTEAFF. As DNA, the CDR3 is TGCAGTGCTAGAGAGTGGGGGACAGGGAACACTGAAGCTTTCTTT.

This clonotype has a count of ten or more. The genes are TRBV7-2 and TRBJ2-1; possible D gene TRBD2, 5 bases. The CDR3 is 15 residues long. CDR1 and CDR2 (germline): SGHTA, FQGNSA. V lost 4 bases to trimming and J lost 7 bases, with 17 bases between them. CDR3 nucleotides: TGTGCCAGCAGCTATTGGGGTTGGACTGGGAATGAGCAGTTCTTC. Translation gives CASSYWGWTGNEQFF.

The rearrangement links TRBV7-3 to TRBJ2-7; D perhaps matches TRBD2 (5 bases). The CDR3 has 15 amino acids. V gave up 5 bases and J gave up 3 bases, with 17 bases separating them. The germline V gene encodes CDR1 SGHTA and CDR2 FQGTGA. Here the CDR3 DNA reads TGTGCCAGCAGCCCGAGGACTCCGGGCCTCTACGAGCAGTACTTC. Amino acids: CASSPRTPGLYEQYF. Full variable domain (rest looked up from reference TRBV7-3 and TRBJ2-7): GAGVSQTPSNKVTEKGKYVELRCDPISGHTALYWYRQSLGQGPEFLIYFQGTGAADDSGLPNDRFFAVRPEGSVSTLKIQRTERGDSAVYLCASSPRTPGLYEQYFGPGTRLTVT.

This chain links TRBV5-4 with TRBJ2-7; TRBD1 is a possible D gene (6 bases). V was cut by 2 bases and J by 7 bases, with 13 bases left in between. This CDR3 is 13 amino acids long. The germline V gene encodes CDR1 SGHNT and CDR2 YYREEE (reference sequence). CDR3 sequence: CASSLGWGREQYF. CDR3 in DNA: TGTGCCAGCAGCTTAGGCTGGGGGCGGGAGCAGTACTTC.

The chain couples TRBV5-5 to TRBJ2-7; the match to TRBD2 covers 8 bases. This CDR3 spans 15 amino acids. Germline trimming cut 4 bases from V and 2 bases from J; bases unmatched to any gene: 8. Per the germline V gene, CDR1 is SGHKS and CDR2 is YYEKEE (reference sequence). For the CDR3, the DNA is TGTGCCAGCAGCCCGGAAGCGGGGGCCACCTACGAGCAGTACTTC. Its protein is CASSPEAGATYEQYF.

A word on this clonotype: It is likely a read error, because the conserved phenylalanine at the end of the CDR3 is missing. V and J are TRBV15 and TRBJ2-1; D gene uncertain. This CDR3 has 12 residues. The germline V gene encodes CDR1 LNHNV and CDR2 YYDKDF (reference sequence). CDR3 in DNA: TGTGCCACAAGCAGAGTAGAAAATGAGCAGTTCTCC. This codes for CATSRVENEQFS.

The chain joins TRBV7-9 to TRBJ2-5, with D perhaps being TRBD1 or TRBD2 (6 bases each). V dropped 3 bases and J dropped 5 bases, with 13 bases sitting between them. Germline CDR1 reads SEHNR; CDR2 reads FQNEAQ (reference sequence). This CDR3 has 14 amino acids. The DNA for the CDR3 is TGTGCCAGCAGCTTGAGGGGGGCCCGGGAGACCCAGTACTTC. It yields the protein CASSLRGARETQYF. Variable domain in full (rest from reference TRBV7-9 and TRBJ2-5): DTGVSQNPRHKITKRGQNVTFRCDPISEHNRLYWYRQTLGQGPEFLTYFQNEAQLEKSRLLSDRFSAERPKGSFSTLEIQRTEQGDSAMYLCASSLRGARETQYFGPGTRLLVL.